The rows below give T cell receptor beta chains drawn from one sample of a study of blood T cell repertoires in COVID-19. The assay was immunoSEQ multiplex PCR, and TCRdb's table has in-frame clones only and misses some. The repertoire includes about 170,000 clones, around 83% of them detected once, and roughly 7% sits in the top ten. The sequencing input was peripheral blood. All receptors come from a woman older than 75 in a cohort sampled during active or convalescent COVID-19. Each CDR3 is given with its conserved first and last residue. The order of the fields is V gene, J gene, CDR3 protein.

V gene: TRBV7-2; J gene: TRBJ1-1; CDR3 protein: CASSLQGARDTEAFF
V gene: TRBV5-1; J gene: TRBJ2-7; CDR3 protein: CASGPTTTTYEQYF
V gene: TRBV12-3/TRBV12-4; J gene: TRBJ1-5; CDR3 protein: CASSFEGYQPQHF
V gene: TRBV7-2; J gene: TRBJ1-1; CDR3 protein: CASFKGAQVYNSEAFF
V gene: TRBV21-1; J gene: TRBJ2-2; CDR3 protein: CASRKANGLYRNGELFF
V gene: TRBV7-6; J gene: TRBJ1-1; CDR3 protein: CASSLGLSNTEAFF
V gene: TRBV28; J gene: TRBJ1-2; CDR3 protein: CASSPGGTGNRGYTF
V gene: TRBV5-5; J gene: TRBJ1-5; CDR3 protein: CASSIGTVNQPQHF
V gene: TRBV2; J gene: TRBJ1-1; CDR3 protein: CASIPGQGNTEAFF
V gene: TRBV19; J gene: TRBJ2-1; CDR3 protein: CASSISRAGEQFF
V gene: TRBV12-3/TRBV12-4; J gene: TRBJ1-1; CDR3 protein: CASSHRGGVAFF
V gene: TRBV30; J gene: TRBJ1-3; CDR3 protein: CAHHSGGNTIYF
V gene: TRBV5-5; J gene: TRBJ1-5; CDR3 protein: CASSLWEEGPQHF
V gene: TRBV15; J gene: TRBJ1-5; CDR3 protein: CATSRGSGNQPQHF
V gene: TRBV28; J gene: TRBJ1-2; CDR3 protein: CASSEGGSYGYTF
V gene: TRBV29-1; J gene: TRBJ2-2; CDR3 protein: CSAAGLAGVGTGELFF
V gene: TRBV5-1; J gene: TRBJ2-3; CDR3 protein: CASGTGVADTQYF
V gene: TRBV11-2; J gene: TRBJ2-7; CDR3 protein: CASSRVSYEQYF
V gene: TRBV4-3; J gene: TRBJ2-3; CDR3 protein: CASGGSTLDTQYF
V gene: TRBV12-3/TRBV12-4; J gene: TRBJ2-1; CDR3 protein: CASRTSGSNEQFF
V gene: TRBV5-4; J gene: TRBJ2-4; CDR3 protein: CASSLGLNKNIQYF
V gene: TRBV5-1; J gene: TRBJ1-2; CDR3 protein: CASSGGQGANYGYTF
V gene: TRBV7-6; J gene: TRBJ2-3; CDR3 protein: CASSSGLAERDTQYF
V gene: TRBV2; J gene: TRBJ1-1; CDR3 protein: CASPQGAGAFF
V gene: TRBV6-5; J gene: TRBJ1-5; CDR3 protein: CASSLGQVNQPQHF
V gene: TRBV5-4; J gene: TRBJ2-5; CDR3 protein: CASSFPSGGAGETQYF
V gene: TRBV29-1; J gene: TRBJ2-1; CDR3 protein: CSGAARPGLYGEQFF
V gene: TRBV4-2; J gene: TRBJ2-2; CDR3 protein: CASSPVRPPNTGELFF
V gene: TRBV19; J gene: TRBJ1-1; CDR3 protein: CASRAGGWDTEAFF